The present T cell receptor (beta chain) was sequenced within a study of OX40 agonist ivuxolimab in advanced cancers. Per germline, CDR1 SGHRS and CDR2 YFSETQ. This CDR3 comprises 14 residues. With 5 bases removed from V and 2 bases from J, the gap between germline ends came to 11 bases. Profiled with immunoSEQ multiplex PCR; TCRdb holds only in-frame clones, not every one. Of more than 60,000 clones in the sample, about 85% are singletons; the top ten hold about 0.89%. The sample holds one count of this clone. Its antigen remains unidentified. Study-level findings and limits: The expanded peripheral T cells' antigen specificity was not determined.

The sample in question was CD4+ or CD8+ T cells sorted from blood, obtained in a trial of the OX40 agonist ivuxolimab. The sequence was obtained from an adult with an advanced solid tumor such as melanoma, head and neck, liver or kidney cancer. The V call is TRBV5-1, the J call TRBJ2-1; tentatively, D is TRBD1 (5 bases). The CDR3, as DNA: TGCGCCAGCAGTCCGACAGAGACCTACAATGAGCAGTTCTTC. It yields the protein CASSPTETYNEQFF.